Following are 5 T cell receptor beta chains from one sample sequenced in a study of Graves' ophthalmopathy and Graves' hyperthyroidism (dated by TCRdb to between 2018 and 2020). Instrument on record: Illumina HiSeq 2000. TCR beta CDR3 regions were amplified from RNA transcripts for repertoire sequencing. The first round was an RT-PCR using HTBI primers with the Qiagen OneStep RT-PCR kit, and this first round was followed by a second-round multiplex PCR, then size selection and purification. TCRdb reprocessing: public reads trimmed at Q25 with fastp, clones called with MiXCR, in-frame beta chains kept. Rows with one shared CDR3 protein collapse into an entry with the most common genes and DNA. The sample table contains 150,000 to 200,000 distinct CDR3 sequences; only one count was recorded for more than 30% of them. Under 7% of the sample comes from the top ten. The sequenced sample consisted of peripheral blood. Receptors originate from a woman between 40 and 50 years old with Graves' ophthalmopathy. Donor details come from another sample of the same person, matched by shared clones.

This clonotype was detected many times. V gene TRBV7-6 combines with J gene TRBJ1-6; TRBD1 is a possible D gene (5 bases). Per the germline V gene, CDR1 is SGHVS and CDR2 is FNYEAQ. V gave up 1 base and J gave up 7 bases, with 11 bases separating them. CDR3 length: 15 residues. DNA of the CDR3: TGTGCCAGCAGCTTAGATGGGGCATCAAATTCACCCCTCCACTTT. Protein product: CASSLDGASNSPLHF. The full variable domain, in which reference TRBV7-6 and TRBJ1-6 provide the parts outside the CDR3, is GAGVSQSPRYKVTKRGQDVALRCDPISGHVSLYWYRQALGQGPEFLTYFNYEAQQDKSGLPNDRFSAERPEGSISTLTIQRTEQRDSAMYRCASSLDGASNSPLHFGNGTRLTVT.

Ten or more counts support this clonotype. The chain uses TRBV10-2 and TRBJ2-7, with 7 bases lining up with TRBD1. V was pared by 3 bases and J by 5 bases, with 7 bases of the junction left unmatched. Germline assignment: CDR1 WSHSY and CDR2 SAAADI. The CDR3 sequence is 14 residues long. In DNA, the CDR3 is TGCGCCAGCAGTGAATTGAAGGGGGCTAACGAGCAGTACTTC. Translation gives CASSELKGANEQYF.

This clonotype occurred a few times. This chain connects TRBV5-5 to TRBJ1-1; unclear D gene. The V end was cut by 2 bases, the J end by 3 bases, with 8 bases between. Germline assignment: CDR1 SGHKS and CDR2 YYEKEE (reference sequence). This CDR3 region has 13 residues. The CDR3 region is CASSLYSYTEAFF. The CDR3 DNA reads as TGTGCCAGCAGCTTATACAGCTACACTGAAGCTTTCTTT.

In its sample, this clonotype was seen many times. The chain uses TRBV19 and TRBJ2-5, with 11 bases aligning to TRBD2. This CDR3 contains 15 residues. The V gene end was trimmed by 4 bases and the J gene end by 2 bases; junction bases not matched to a gene: 3. Germline CDR1 is LNHDA and CDR2 is SQIVND (reference sequence). CDR3 in amino acids: CASSTSSGGQETQYF. CDR3 sequence (DNA): TGTGCCAGTAGTACATCTAGCGGGGGGCAAGAGACCCAGTACTTC.

J is TRBJ2-7 and V is TRBV28, with 11 bases identical to TRBD1. Trimming cost V 4 bases and J 10 bases; bases outside gene matches: 18. The CDR3 contains 17 residues. The germline V gene has CDR1 MDHEN and CDR2 SYDVKM. The CDR3 loop is CASSSFSYRTGGEGQYF. For the CDR3, the DNA is TGTGCCAGCAGTTCTTTTTCCTATCGGACAGGGGGCGAGGGTCAGTACTTC.